The rows below give T cell receptor beta chains drawn from one sample of a study of blood T cell repertoires in COVID-19. The table came from immunoSEQ multiplex PCR; TCRdb's copy has only in-frame clones and leaves some out. The sample yields roughly 200,000 clones, roughly 90% seen once. Sequenced: PBMCs or T cells enriched from blood (not recorded which). The receptors come from a woman in her 30s who had recovered from COVID-19. CDR3s include the opening cysteine and the closing phenylalanine or tryptophan. The D gene is left open where the match is weak. Not all rows give a size; the values are once, few, many and, for expanded clones, a class.

>.|TRBJ2-3|few|TRBV2
TGTGCCAGGAAGGGGGCGCGGGAAACAGATACGCAGTATTTT
CARKGARETDTQYF
>TRBD1|TRBJ2-7|once|TRBV7-9
TGTGCCAGCAGCCCCCCGGGACAGGGAGATGACGAGCAGTACTTC
CASSPPGQGDDEQYF
>TRBD1|TRBJ1-4|.|TRBV7-8
TGTGCCAGCAGCTTAAGGCCGGGACAGGGGATTCCAACTAATGAAAAACTGTTTTTT
CASSLRPGQGIPTNEKLFF
>.|TRBJ2-1|.|TRBV24-1
TGTGCCACCAGTGATTTGCAGGGGGGTGAGCAGTTCTTC
CATSDLQGGEQFF
>.|TRBJ2-7|.|TRBV9
TGTGCCAGCAGCGTAGGGGGCGTCTCCTACGAGCAGTACTTC
CASSVGGVSYEQYF
>.|TRBJ1-5|.|TRBV5-1
TGCGCCAGCAGCTTGGGGGGGCAGGGTCAGCCCCAGCATTTT
CASSLGGQGQPQHF
>TRBD2|TRBJ2-5|.|TRBV6-2/TRBV6-3
TGTGCCAGCAGCCAACTAGCGGGGATCCAAGAGACCCAGTACTTC
CASSQLAGIQETQYF
>.|TRBJ1-1|.|TRBV7-9
TGTGCCAGCAGCTTAATCGGGGTAGGGTTTAACACTGAAGCTTTCTTT
CASSLIGVGFNTEAFF
>TRBD1|TRBJ2-5|.|TRBV6-2/TRBV6-3
TGTGCCAGCAGGCCTACAGGGGGCCCCCAAGAGACCCAGTACTTC
CASRPTGGPQETQYF
>.|TRBJ2-1|.|TRBV7-2
TGTGCCAGCAGCTTCCGGGGGCGGGGGCGGTATGAGCAGTTCTTC
CASSFRGRGRYEQFF
>.|TRBJ1-1|.|TRBV5-8
TGTGCCAGCAGCTTGATGCGCTTGAACACTGAAGCTTTCTTT
CASSLMRLNTEAFF
>TRBD1|TRBJ2-2|.|TRBV5-1
TGCGCCAGCAGTCAGGACCCGGGACAGGGGGATCTTTTTTCATCCGCAAACACCGGGGAGCTGTTTTTT
CASSQDPGQGDLFSSANTGELFF
>.|TRBJ2-5|.|TRBV7-2
TGTGCCAGCAGCTTAGTCCAAGGTGGGGGCCGGGAGACCCAGTACTTC
CASSLVQGGGRETQYF
>.|TRBJ1-1|.|TRBV18
TGTGCCAGCTCACCGACAGTATTGGTCGCTGAAGCTTTCTTT
CASSPTVLVAEAFF
>TRBD1|TRBJ2-7|.|TRBV5-6
TGTGCCAGCAGCTCCAGGGGGAAAGACTACGAGCAGTACTTC
CASSSRGKDYEQYF
>.|TRBJ1-2|few|TRBV2
TGTGCCAGCAGTGTGGGGGACTCCGGCTATGGCTACACCTTC
CASSVGDSGYGYTF
>TRBD1|TRBJ1-4|.|TRBV9
TGTGCCAGCAGCGTAGACCCGGGACAGAGTGAAAAACTGTTTTTT
CASSVDPGQSEKLFF
>TRBD1|TRBJ2-5|.|TRBV12-3/TRBV12-4
TGTGCCAGCAGGAGGGGACAGCAAGAGACCCAGTACTTC
CASRRGQQETQYF
>.|TRBJ1-1|.|TRBV29-1
TGCAGCGTTGAACTTAATCAGGGCGGCACTGAAGCTTTCTTT
CSVELNQGGTEAFF
>TRBD1|TRBJ1-1|.|TRBV7-3
TGTGCCAGCAGACAGGACAGGGACACTGAAGCTTTCTTT
CASRQDRDTEAFF
>.|TRBJ2-1|.|TRBV19
TGTGCCAGTAGTATAGGACTTGAGCAGTTCTTC
CASSIGLEQFF
>.|TRBJ1-2|.|TRBV12-3/TRBV12-4
TGTGCCAGCAGTGCGACATTCCGCTATGGCTACACCTTC
CASSATFRYGYTF
>.|TRBJ2-3|.|TRBV18
TGTGCCAGCTCACCGGTGCTAGCAGATACGCAGTATTTT
CASSPVLADTQYF
>TRBD1|TRBJ1-1|.|TRBV7-9
TGTGCCAGCAGCTTAGGGGGGACAGGGGGCACTGAAGCTTTCTTT
CASSLGGTGGTEAFF
>.|TRBJ2-3|.|TRBV12-3/TRBV12-4
TGTGCCAGCAGTCTACGCACAGATACGCAGTATTTT
CASSLRTDTQYF
>.|TRBJ1-6|.|TRBV5-1
TGCGCCAGCAGCCGGGACATTAATTCACCCCTCCACTTT
CASSRDINSPLHF
>TRBD2|TRBJ2-4|.|TRBV12-3/TRBV12-4
TGTGCCAGCAGCCCCGGGAGGGGGGACATTCAGTACTTC
CASSPGRGDIQYF
>.|TRBJ2-2|once|TRBV4-1
TGCGCCAGCAGCCCAATGGGGCAGGGCAGGGAGCTGTTTTTT
CASSPMGQGRELFF
>.|TRBJ1-2|.|TRBV25-1
TGTGCCAGCAGTGAATGGCCTTACTATGGCTACACCTTC
CASSEWPYYGYTF
>TRBD2|TRBJ2-5|.|TRBV7-9
TGTGCCAGCAGCTCGAGACTAGCGGGGGGCCGGATTCAAGAGACCCAGTACTTC
CASSSRLAGGRIQETQYF
>.|TRBJ2-7|once|TRBV7-2
TGTGCCAGCAGCTTATCTGCGGGGATGCACTACGAGCAGTACTTC
CASSLSAGMHYEQYF
>.|TRBJ1-1|once|TRBV28
TGTGCCAGCAGAACCCCGAGCCAGGGGTACACTGAAGCTTTCTTT
CASRTPSQGYTEAFF
>.|TRBJ2-2|few|TRBV7-2
TGTGCCAGCAGCATCAGGGTATTGAACACCGGGGAGCTGTTTTTT
CASSIRVLNTGELFF
>.|TRBJ1-2|.|TRBV3-1/TRBV3-2
TGTGCCAGCAGCCAAGCAGGGTCGAACTATGGCTACACCTTC
CASSQAGSNYGYTF
>.|TRBJ1-1|.|TRBV19
TGTGCCAGTAGTCGGGCGGACAGCCTGAACACTGAAGCTTTCTTT
CASSRADSLNTEAFF
>.|TRBJ2-1|.|TRBV6-2/TRBV6-3
TGTGCCAGCAGTTACTTATACAATGAGCAGTTCTTC
CASSYLYNEQFF
>TRBD2|TRBJ2-1|.|TRBV19
TGTGCCAGTAGTGAGCGACTAGCGGGGGCCCACAATGAGCAGTTCTTC
CASSERLAGAHNEQFF
>.|TRBJ1-1|.|TRBV9
TGTGCCAGCAGCGTAGAGCCGGGATACACTGAAGCTTTCTTT
CASSVEPGYTEAFF
>.|TRBJ1-1|.|TRBV29-1
TGCAGCGTTGAAGATCTGATAGTTGAAGCTTTCTTT
CSVEDLIVEAFF
>.|TRBJ1-5|few|TRBV19
TGTGCCAGTAGTGTACTTACAGGGCGTCCCCAGCATTTT
CASSVLTGRPQHF
>TRBD2|TRBJ2-5|.|TRBV20-1
TGCAGTGCTAGTACTAGCGGGGAGACCCAGTACTTC
CSASTSGETQYF
>.|TRBJ1-1|.|TRBV27
TGTGCCAGCAGTTTGCCCCCGGGGTACGGTATGAACACTGAAGCTTTCTTT
CASSLPPGYGMNTEAFF
>.|TRBJ1-5|.|TRBV9
TGTGCCAGCAGCGACGGGACGGGGGGTGAGCCCCAGCATTTT
CASSDGTGGEPQHF
>TRBD2|TRBJ2-1|.|TRBV4-2
TGTGCCAGCAGCCAAATTAGCGGGGGAGACTTCAATGAGCAGTTCTTC
CASSQISGGDFNEQFF
>.|TRBJ1-2|.|TRBV27
TGTGCCAGCAGTTTATCGAGCAGGGCCGTTGGCTATGGCTACACCTTC
CASSLSSRAVGYGYTF
>.|TRBJ1-1|.|TRBV7-2
TGTGCCAGCAGCTATCCGGGGAGGGAGGTCACTGAAGCTTTCTTT
CASSYPGREVTEAFF
>TRBD1|TRBJ2-7|.|TRBV7-8
TGTGCCAGCAGCTCCCTCGCCACAGGGGGACCCTCCTACGAGCAGTACTTC
CASSSLATGGPSYEQYF
>.|TRBJ2-7|.|TRBV12-3/TRBV12-4
TGTGCCAGCAGTTTAGCGGCCCCCTACGAGCAGTACTTC
CASSLAAPYEQYF
>.|TRBJ2-5|.|TRBV21-1
TGTGCCAGCAGCAACGTAAGAAGGGTGGGGAACCCAAGTCGGTTGGGACTTACCCAAGAGACCCAGTACTTC
CASSNVRRVGNPSRLGLTQETQYF
>TRBD1|TRBJ2-5|.|TRBV4-1
TGCGCCAGCAGCCAAGTGCTAGGGGGCAAAGAGACCCAGTACTTC
CASSQVLGGKETQYF
>.|TRBJ2-2|.|TRBV13
TGTGCCAGCAGCTTAGGTAGACAGCTCACCGGGGAGCTGTTTTTT
CASSLGRQLTGELFF
>.|TRBJ1-1|once|TRBV7-9
TGTGCCAGCAGCTTAGTACAGCAGAACACTGAAGCTTTCTTT
CASSLVQQNTEAFF
>TRBD2|TRBJ2-1|.|TRBV7-9
TGTGCCAGCAGCTTAGGAAAAGGACTAGCGGGGGGGACTGAGCAGTTCTTC
CASSLGKGLAGGTEQFF
>TRBD1|TRBJ1-6|.|TRBV6-6
TGTGCCACGACAGGGGAGGGTCGGACCCTCCACTTT
CATTGEGRTLHF
>.|TRBJ1-1|.|TRBV4-3
TGCGCCAGCAGCCAAGAGGCACAGGATCTGAACACTGAAGCTTTCTTT
CASSQEAQDLNTEAFF
>TRBD1|TRBJ2-7|.|TRBV7-2
TGTGCCAGCAGCTTAGTACCTAACAGGGGTGCCTACGAGCAGTACTTC
CASSLVPNRGAYEQYF
>.|TRBJ1-1|.|TRBV7-2
TGTGCCAGCAGCCGGGAGATTGAAGCTTTCTTT
CASSREIEAFF